A single count supports the clone carrying this T cell receptor (beta chain). Its target is unknown. The CDR3 totals 17 residues. Germline lookup yields CDR1 SGHTA and CDR2 FQGNSA. With 5 bases removed from V and 7 bases from J, the gap between germline ends came to 24 bases. This entry belongs to a study of T-cell reconstitution after alpha-beta-depleted transplantation in children. Points from the study as a whole: The origin of alpha-beta T cells about two months after transplant was reportedly several hundred expanded graft clones. Several patients had high TCRbeta diversity at day 60; it came from surviving recipient T cells and thymic progenitors.

Unique molecular identifiers were used to barcode this TCRbeta library. MiXCR was run by TCRdb on the PCR reads, yielding one entry per CDR3 protein. Among about 980,000 distinct CDR3 sequences listed, about 26% were seen once. The genes are TRBV7-2 and TRBJ2-1, with D maybe TRBD1 (5 bases). The clonotype originates from a boy younger than two who had a stem cell transplant for SCID, so the T cells may come from the graft donor. The sample here was PBMCs, mostly from graft donor cells, taken 360 days after TCRalphabeta/CD19-depleted stem cell transplant. The CDR3 DNA reads TGTGCCAGCAGCCCCGTAGCAAGGGGTAAAGTGTTGAATGAGCAGTTCTTC. It yields the protein CASSPVARGKVLNEQFF. The full variable domain, rest sourced from reference TRBV7-2 and TRBJ2-1, is GAGVSQSPSNKVTEKGKDVELRCDPISGHTALYWYRQSLGQGLEFLIYFQGNSAPDKSGLPSDRFSAERTGGSVSTLTIQRTQQEDSAVYLCASSPVARGKVLNEQFFGPGTRLTVL.